This T cell receptor beta chain was identified in a study of T cell responses to AZD1222 COVID-19 vaccine. Study-wide results and caveats: Nearly half of unique spike-specific TCRs reportedly avoided B.1.351 and B.1.1.7 mutated regions. Researchers report vaccine-associated CD4 TCRs spanning spike, with dominance at 160-218 and 743-854. Repertoire collection took place solely once the T cell response had peaked. Spike-specific TCR breadth rose after two AZD1222 doses, and depth rose as well.

Using immunoSEQ multiplex PCR, the repertoire was profiled, and TCRdb retains in-frame clones only, with some absent. The table records fewer than 150,000 clones, just over 90% of them present only once. On this clone itself: Its cognate antigen is unknown.

The sequence derives from an adult who received the AZD1222 COVID-19 vaccine. Sequenced material: peripheral blood, taken 28 days after the second AZD1222 dose.

DNA for the CDR3: TGTGCCAGTAGTACCTTCAGTAACTATGGCTACACCTTC. Translated: CASSTFSNYGYTF. The chain uses TRBV19 and TRBJ1-2; no clear D. V lost 4 bases, J lost 1 base, and 7 bases lay in between. CDR1 is LNHDA and CDR2 is SQIVND in the germline V gene (reference sequence). The CDR3 loop spans 13 amino acids.